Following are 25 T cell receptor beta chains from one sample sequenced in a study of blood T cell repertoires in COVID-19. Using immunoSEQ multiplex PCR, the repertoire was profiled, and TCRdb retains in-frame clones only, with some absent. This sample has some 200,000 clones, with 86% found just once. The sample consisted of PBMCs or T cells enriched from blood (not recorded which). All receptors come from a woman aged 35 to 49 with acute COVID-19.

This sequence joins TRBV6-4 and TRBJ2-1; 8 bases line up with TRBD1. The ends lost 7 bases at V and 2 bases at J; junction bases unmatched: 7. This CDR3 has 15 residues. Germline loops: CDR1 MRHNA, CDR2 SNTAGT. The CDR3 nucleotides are TGTGCCAGCAACTTAAGACAGGGGCCCTACAATGAGCAGTTCTTC. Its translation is CASNLRQGPYNEQFF.

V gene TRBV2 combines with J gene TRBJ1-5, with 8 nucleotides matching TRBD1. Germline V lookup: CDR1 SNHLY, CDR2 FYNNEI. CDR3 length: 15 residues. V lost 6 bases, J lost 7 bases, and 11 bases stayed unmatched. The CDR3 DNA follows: TGTGCCAGCAGCGCAGGGAACAGGGGGAACCAGCCCCAGCATTTT. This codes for CASSAGNRGNQPQHF. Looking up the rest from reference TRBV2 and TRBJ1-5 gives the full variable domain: EPEVTQTPSHQVTQMGQEVILRCVPISNHLYFYWYRQILGQKVEFLVSFYNNEISEKSEIFDDQFSVERPDGSNFTLKIRSTKLEDSAMYFCASSAGNRGNQPQHFGDGTRLSIL.

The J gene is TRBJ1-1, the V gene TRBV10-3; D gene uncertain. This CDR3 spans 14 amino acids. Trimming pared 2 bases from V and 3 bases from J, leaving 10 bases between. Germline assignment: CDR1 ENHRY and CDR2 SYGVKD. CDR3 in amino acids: CAISEHGEYTEAFF. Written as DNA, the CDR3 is TGTGCCATCAGTGAGCACGGGGAGTACACTGAAGCTTTCTTT.

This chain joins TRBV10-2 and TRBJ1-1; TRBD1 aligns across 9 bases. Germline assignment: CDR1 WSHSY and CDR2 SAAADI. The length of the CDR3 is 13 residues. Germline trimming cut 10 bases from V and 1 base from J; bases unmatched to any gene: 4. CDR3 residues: CATLQGANTEAFF. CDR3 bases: TGCGCCACCTTACAGGGGGCGAACACTGAAGCTTTCTTT.

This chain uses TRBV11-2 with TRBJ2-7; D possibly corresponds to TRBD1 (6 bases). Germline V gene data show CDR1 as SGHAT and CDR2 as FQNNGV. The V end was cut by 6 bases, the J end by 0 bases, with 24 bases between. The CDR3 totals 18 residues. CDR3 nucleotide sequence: TGTGCCAGCAGTTTCAACCAGGGGCGAGTGACCTTCTCCTACGAGCAGTACGTC. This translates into CASSFNQGRVTFSYEQYV.

The CDR3 DNA follows: TGCGCCAGCAGCCCTCGGGACTACACAGATACGCAGTATTTT. It encodes CASSPRDYTDTQYF. The chain has TRBV4-1 and TRBJ2-3; the match to TRBD2 covers 7 bases. V gave up 4 bases and J gave up 2 bases; unmatched junction bases: 3. Germline loops: CDR1 MGHRA, CDR2 YSYEKL. The CDR3 is 14 residues long.

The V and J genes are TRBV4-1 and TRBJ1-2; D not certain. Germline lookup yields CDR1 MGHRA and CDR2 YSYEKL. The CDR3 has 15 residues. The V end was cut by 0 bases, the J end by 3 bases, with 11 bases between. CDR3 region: CASSQEVQTHYGYTF. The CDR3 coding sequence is TGCGCCAGCAGCCAAGAGGTACAGACCCACTATGGCTACACCTTC.

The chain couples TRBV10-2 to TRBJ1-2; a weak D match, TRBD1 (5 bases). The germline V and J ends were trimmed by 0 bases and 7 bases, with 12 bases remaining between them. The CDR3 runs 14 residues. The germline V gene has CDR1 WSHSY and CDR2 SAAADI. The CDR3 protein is CASSESRRGGGYTF. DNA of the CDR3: TGCGCCAGCAGTGAGTCTAGGAGGGGAGGTGGCTACACCTTC.

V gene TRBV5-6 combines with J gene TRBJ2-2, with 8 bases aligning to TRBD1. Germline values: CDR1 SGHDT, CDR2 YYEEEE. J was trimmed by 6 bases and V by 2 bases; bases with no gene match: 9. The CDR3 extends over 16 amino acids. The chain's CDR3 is CASSLPDRARAGELFF. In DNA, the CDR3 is TGTGCCAGCAGCTTACCGGACAGGGCAAGGGCCGGGGAGCTGTTTTTT.

Written as DNA, the CDR3 is TGTGCCGGGCGGGGACAGGGGTTGGGCGAGCAGTACGTC. This sequence encodes CAGRGQGLGEQYV. This rearrangement joins TRBV2 to TRBJ2-7; 10 nucleotides agree with TRBD1. CDR1 and CDR2 from the germline V gene are SNHLY and FYNNEI. With 11 bases clipped from V and 6 bases from J, the junction kept 10 bases outside the gene matches. This CDR3 has 13 amino acids.

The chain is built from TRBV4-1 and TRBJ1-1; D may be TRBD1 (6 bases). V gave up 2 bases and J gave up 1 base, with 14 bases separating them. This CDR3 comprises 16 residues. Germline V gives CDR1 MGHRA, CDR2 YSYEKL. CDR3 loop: CASSQPQTGPNTEAFF. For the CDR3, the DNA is TGCGCCAGCAGCCAACCGCAGACAGGACCGAACACTGAAGCTTTCTTT.

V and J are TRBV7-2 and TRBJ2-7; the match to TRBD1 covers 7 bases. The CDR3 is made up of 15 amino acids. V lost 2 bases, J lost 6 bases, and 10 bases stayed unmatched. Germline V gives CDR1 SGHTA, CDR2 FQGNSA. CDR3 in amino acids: CASSLQPSTGSEQYF. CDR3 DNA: TGTGCCAGCAGCTTACAGCCATCGACAGGGAGCGAGCAGTACTTC. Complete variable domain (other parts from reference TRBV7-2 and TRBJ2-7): GAGVSQSPSNKVTEKGKDVELRCDPISGHTALYWYRQSLGQGLEFLIYFQGNSAPDKSGLPSDRFSAERTGGSVSTLTIQRTQQEDSAVYLCASSLQPSTGSEQYFGPGTRLTVT.

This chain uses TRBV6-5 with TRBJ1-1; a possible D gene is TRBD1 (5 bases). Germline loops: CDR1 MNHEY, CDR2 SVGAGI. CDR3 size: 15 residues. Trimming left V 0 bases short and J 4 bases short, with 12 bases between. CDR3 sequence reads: CASSYSTRGGTEAFF. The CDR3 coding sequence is TGTGCCAGCAGTTACTCGACGAGGGGAGGCACTGAAGCTTTCTTT.

This CDR3 reads CASIPLGGNEQFF. CDR3 DNA sequence: TGTGCCAGCATCCCCCTGGGGGGCAATGAGCAGTTCTTC. The chain is built from TRBV25-1 and TRBJ2-1; a weak D match, TRBD2 (6 bases). The CDR3 has 13 residues. Per germline, CDR1 MGHDK and CDR2 SYGVNS. V lost 7 bases, J lost 6 bases, and 13 bases lay in between. The full variable domain, with the rest looked up from reference TRBV25-1 and TRBJ2-1, is EADIYQTPRYLVIGTGKKITLECSQTMGHDKMYWYQQDPGMELHLIHYSYGVNSTEKGDLSSESTVSRIRTEHFPLTLESARPSHTSQYLCASIPLGGNEQFFGPGTRLTVL.

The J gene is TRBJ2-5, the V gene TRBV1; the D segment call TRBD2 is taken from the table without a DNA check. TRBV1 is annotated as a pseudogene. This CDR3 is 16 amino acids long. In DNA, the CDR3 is TGCACCAGCAGCCTGCGCGCCGGGGGGACCCAAGAGACCCAGTACTTC. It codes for CTSSLRAGGTQETQYF.

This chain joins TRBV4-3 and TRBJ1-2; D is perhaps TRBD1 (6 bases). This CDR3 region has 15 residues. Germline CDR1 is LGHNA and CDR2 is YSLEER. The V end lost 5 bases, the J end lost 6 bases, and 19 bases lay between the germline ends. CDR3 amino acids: CASSTRPGAGDGYTF. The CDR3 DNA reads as TGCGCCAGCAGCACAAGACCAGGGGCTGGAGATGGCTACACCTTC.

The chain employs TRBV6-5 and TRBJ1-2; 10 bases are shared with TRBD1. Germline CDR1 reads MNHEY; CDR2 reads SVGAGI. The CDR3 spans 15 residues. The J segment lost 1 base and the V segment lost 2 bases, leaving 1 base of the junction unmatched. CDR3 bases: TGTGCCAGCAGTTACGGGACAGGGGTTAACTATGGCTACACCTTC. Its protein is CASSYGTGVNYGYTF.

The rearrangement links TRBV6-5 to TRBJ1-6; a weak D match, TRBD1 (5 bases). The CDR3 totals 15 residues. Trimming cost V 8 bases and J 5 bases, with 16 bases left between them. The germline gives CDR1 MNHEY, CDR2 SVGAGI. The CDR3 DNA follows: TGTGCCAGCTCGGTAGACAGAACAAATAATTCACCCCTCCACTTT. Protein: CASSVDRTNNSPLHF.

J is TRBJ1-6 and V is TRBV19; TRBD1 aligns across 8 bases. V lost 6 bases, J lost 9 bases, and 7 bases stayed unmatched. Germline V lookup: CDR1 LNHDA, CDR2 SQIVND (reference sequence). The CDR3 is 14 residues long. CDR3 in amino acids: CASRVRGQGSPLHF. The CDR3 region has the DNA TGTGCCAGTAGAGTCAGGGGGCAGGGTTCACCCCTCCACTTT.

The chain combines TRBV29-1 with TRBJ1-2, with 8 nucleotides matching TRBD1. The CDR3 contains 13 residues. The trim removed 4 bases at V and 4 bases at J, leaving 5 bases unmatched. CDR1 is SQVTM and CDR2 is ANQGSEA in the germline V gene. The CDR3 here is CSVAPGQGYGYTF. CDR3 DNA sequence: TGCAGCGTTGCCCCAGGACAGGGCTATGGCTACACCTTC.

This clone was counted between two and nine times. In DNA form, the CDR3 reads TGCGCCAGCAGCTCGGGACAGGGGGGGTATTCACCCCTCCACTTT. Translation gives CASSSGQGGYSPLHF. The rearrangement joins TRBV5-1 to TRBJ1-6; 11 nucleotides match TRBD1. The V gene end was trimmed by 3 bases and the J gene end by 8 bases; junction bases not matched to a gene: 4. Germline CDR1 reads SGHRS; CDR2 reads YFSETQ. The CDR3 runs 15 residues.

CDR3 in amino acids: CASSSSPDGTFSNEQFF. CDR3 nucleotides: TGTGCCAGCAGCTCATCCCCCGATGGGACATTTAGTAATGAGCAGTTCTTC. The chain links TRBV9 to TRBJ2-1; maybe TRBD1 (6 bases). Germline assignment: CDR1 SGDLS and CDR2 YYNGEE. The length of the CDR3 is 17 residues. V was trimmed by 4 bases and J by 7 bases, leaving 24 bases between them.

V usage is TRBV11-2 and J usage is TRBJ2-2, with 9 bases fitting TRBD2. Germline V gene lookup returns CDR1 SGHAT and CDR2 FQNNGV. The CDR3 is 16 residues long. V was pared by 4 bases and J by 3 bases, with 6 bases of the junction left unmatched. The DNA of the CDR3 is TGTGCCAGCAGCTCAAGGACTAGCGAATACACCGGGGAGCTGTTTTTT. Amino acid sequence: CASSSRTSEYTGELFF.

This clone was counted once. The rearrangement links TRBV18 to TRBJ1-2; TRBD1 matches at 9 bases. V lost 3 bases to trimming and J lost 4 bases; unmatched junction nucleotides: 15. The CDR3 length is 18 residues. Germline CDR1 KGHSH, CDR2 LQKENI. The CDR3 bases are TGTGCCAGCTCACCGACGACGGACAGGGGAAGTTTAAGCTATGGCTACACCTTC. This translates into CASSPTTDRGSLSYGYTF. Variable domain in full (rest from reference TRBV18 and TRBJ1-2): NAGVMQNPRHLVRRRGQEARLRCSPMKGHSHVYWYRQLPEEGLKFMVYLQKENIIDESGMPKERFSAEFPKEGPSILRIQQVVRGDSAAYFCASSPTTDRGSLSYGYTFGSGTRLTVV.

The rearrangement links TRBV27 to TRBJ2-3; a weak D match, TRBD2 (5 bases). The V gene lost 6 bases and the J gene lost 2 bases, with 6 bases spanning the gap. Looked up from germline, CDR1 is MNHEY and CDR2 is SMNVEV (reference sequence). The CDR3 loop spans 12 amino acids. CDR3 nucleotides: TGTGCCAGCAGGGAGGTCACAGATACGCAGTATTTT. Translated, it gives CASREVTDTQYF.